The clone carrying this T cell receptor (beta chain) appeared once. Its antigen remains unknown. Assay: immunoSEQ multiplex PCR; the TCRdb copy retains only in-frame clones and omits some. Found here are some 23,000 clones, just under 85% of them singletons; the top ten hold over 0.55%. The data originate from a study of T cells in narcolepsy. Overall study context: Patients with NT1 or NT2 and healthy control donors were enrolled. Study-level points and caveats: Autoreactive HCRT-specific and TRIB2-specific clonotypes were marked in same-patient CSF-versus-blood CD4+ comparisons. Autoreactive clonotypes reportedly recurred in blood of same and different patients, not controls.

Trimming took 5 bases from V and 3 from J; bases not matched to a gene: 6. Germline V gene lookup returns CDR1 MDHEN and CDR2 SYDVKM. The CDR3 consists of 15 residues. This chain uses TRBV28 with TRBJ2-7; 11 nucleotides match TRBD2. The sequenced sample consisted of CD45RA- memory CD4+ T cells from PBMCs. The TCR originated in a human donor with narcolepsy. The CDR3 reads CASSIAGGPGYEQYF. The CDR3, as DNA: TGTGCCAGCAGTATAGCGGGGGGGCCGGGCTACGAGCAGTACTTC.